These 14 T cell receptor beta chains originate from one sample sequenced in a study of blood T cell repertoires in COVID-19. This table comes from immunoSEQ multiplex PCR, and its TCRdb copy is limited to in-frame clones, with some not included. The table records roughly 200,000 clones, roughly 85% of them present only once. The material sequenced was PBMCs or T cells enriched from blood (not recorded which). The receptors stem from a woman in her forties or fifties who had been exposed to COVID-19.

CDR3 sequence (DNA): TGTGCCAGCAGCCCAAGTACAGGGTACTACGAGCAGTACTTC. Protein: CASSPSTGYYEQYF. The chain employs TRBV6-5 and TRBJ2-7; maybe TRBD1 (6 bases). The V end was cut by 6 bases, the J end by 3 bases, with 15 bases between. Per the germline V gene, CDR1 is MNHEY and CDR2 is SVGAGI. The CDR3 runs 14 residues.

J is TRBJ1-2 and V is TRBV28; 10 nucleotides line up with TRBD1. J gave up 6 bases and V 4 bases, and 8 bases lay outside the gene matches. Germline V lookup: CDR1 MDHEN, CDR2 SYDVKM. The CDR3 runs to 15 residues. Written as DNA, the CDR3 is TGTGCCAGCAGTTCCTCGGGACAGGGGAAAAATGGCTACACCTTC. Translated, it gives CASSSSGQGKNGYTF.

This clone was counted between two and nine times. V usage is TRBV24-1 and J usage is TRBJ2-1; D unresolved. V was pared by 3 bases and J by 9 bases, with 5 bases between. The CDR3 totals 11 residues. Germline V gene lookup returns CDR1 KGHDR and CDR2 SFDVKD. CDR3 loop: CATSDRVEQFF. The DNA for the CDR3 is TGTGCCACCAGTGATCGGGTTGAGCAGTTCTTC.

V gene TRBV20-1 combines with J gene TRBJ1-5, with D unclear. V lost 3 bases, J lost 7 bases, and 16 bases lay in between. The germline V gene encodes CDR1 DFQATT and CDR2 SNEGSKA (reference sequence). The CDR3 consists of 14 residues. CDR3 amino acids: CSASIGGSHQPQHF. The CDR3 nucleotides are TGCAGTGCTAGTATTGGAGGGAGCCACCAGCCCCAGCATTTT.

The rearrangement links TRBV10-2 to TRBJ1-5; D unclear. The CDR3 has 13 amino acids. The germline CDR1 and CDR2 sequences are WSHSY and SAAADI. Trimming removed 0 bases from V and 7 bases from J, with 7 bases in between. Written as DNA, the CDR3 is TGCGCCAGCAGTGAGTCCCGGGTACAGCCCCAGCATTTT. This translates into CASSESRVQPQHF.

The V gene is TRBV7-2, the J gene TRBJ1-1; 10 nucleotides line up with TRBD1. Looked up from germline, CDR1 is SGHTA and CDR2 is FQGNSA. This CDR3 has 13 residues. Trimming at V came to 4 bases and at J to 8 bases, leaving 4 bases not matched to a gene. CDR3: CASSSWDRGEAFF. The DNA for the CDR3 is TGTGCCAGCAGCTCTTGGGACAGGGGCGAAGCTTTCTTT.

The chain links TRBV18 to TRBJ2-2, with TRBD1 identical over 9 bases. Germline CDR1 is KGHSH and CDR2 is LQKENI. The V and J ends lost 3 bases and 7 bases, in that order; junction bases with no gene match: 3. The CDR3 is 14 residues long. CDR3 loop: CASSPGQGVGELFF. The CDR3, as DNA: TGTGCCAGCTCACCGGGACAGGGAGTCGGGGAGCTGTTTTTT.

The chain has TRBV7-9 and TRBJ2-5, with D tentatively TRBD1 (5 bases). The V end lost 1 base, the J end lost 4 bases, and 10 bases lay between the germline ends. Looked up from germline, CDR1 is SEHNR and CDR2 is FQNEAQ (reference sequence). This CDR3 comprises 14 residues. CDR3 DNA: TGTGCCAGCAGCTTAGGCTTAACAGGAGAGACCCAGTACTTC. It encodes CASSLGLTGETQYF.

This clone was counted only a few times. CDR3 loop: CASAIQGANIQYF. The DNA of the CDR3 is TGTGCCAGCGCGATCCAGGGTGCGAACATTCAGTACTTC. The chain couples TRBV21-1 to TRBJ2-4; TRBD1 reflects the table's D call only, with no check against the DNA. TRBV21-1 is a listed pseudogene. The CDR3 contains 13 residues.

This chain uses TRBV5-1 with TRBJ2-1, with TRBD2 matching 10 bases. J was trimmed by 9 bases and V by 0 bases; bases with no gene match: 3. CDR1 and CDR2 from the germline V gene are SGHRS and YFSETQ. There are 14 residues in the CDR3. CDR3: CASSLGSGGREQFF. The DNA for the CDR3 is TGCGCCAGCAGCTTGGGTAGCGGGGGGCGTGAGCAGTTCTTC.

This sequence joins TRBV28 and TRBJ2-7, with a possible D match to TRBD2 (5 bases). Germline V gives CDR1 MDHEN, CDR2 SYDVKM. Trimming removed 5 bases at V and 4 bases at J, with 18 bases between. The CDR3 sequence is 15 residues long. CDR3 sequence reads: CASSIPRGNKYEQYF. The CDR3 nucleotides are TGTGCCAGCAGTATCCCCAGAGGGAACAAATACGAGCAGTACTTC.

This clone was counted between two and nine times. J is TRBJ1-2 and V is TRBV5-8, with unresolved D. Germline loops: CDR1 SGHTS, CDR2 YDEGEE. V was pared by 0 bases and J by 3 bases, with 9 bases between. CDR3 length equals 14 residues. The CDR3 here is CASSLVRSHYGYTF. Here the CDR3 DNA reads TGTGCCAGCAGCTTGGTTCGGTCCCACTATGGCTACACCTTC.

V usage is TRBV11-2 and J usage is TRBJ1-5; D might be TRBD1 (6 bases). Germline V gives CDR1 SGHAT, CDR2 FQNNGV. V gave up 4 bases and J gave up 3 bases, with 13 bases separating them. The CDR3 consists of 15 residues. CDR3 nucleotide sequence: TGTGCCAGCAGCTCGGACAGCCGGTTCAATCAGCCCCAGCATTTT. Translation: CASSSDSRFNQPQHF.

The chain combines TRBV15 with TRBJ1-1; D is ambiguous. The V end lost 0 bases, the J end lost 1 base, and 3 bases lay between the germline ends. The CDR3 has 13 amino acids. The V gene's germline CDR1 is LNHNV and CDR2 YYDKDF (reference sequence). The CDR3 DNA follows: TGTGCCACCAGCAGAGAACAGAACACTGAAGCTTTCTTT. Translation gives CATSREQNTEAFF.